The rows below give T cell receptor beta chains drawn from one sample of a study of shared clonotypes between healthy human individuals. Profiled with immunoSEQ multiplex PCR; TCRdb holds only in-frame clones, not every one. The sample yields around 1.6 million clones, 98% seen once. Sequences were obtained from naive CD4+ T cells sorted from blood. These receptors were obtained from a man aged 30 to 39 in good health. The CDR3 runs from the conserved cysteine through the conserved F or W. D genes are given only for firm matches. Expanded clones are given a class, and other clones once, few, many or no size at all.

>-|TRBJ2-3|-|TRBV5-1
TGCGCCAGCAGCATTAACAGGGGAGGTACGCAGTATTTT
CASSINRGGTQYF
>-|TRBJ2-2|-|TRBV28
TGTGCCAGCAGTATGGCCGGGACACTCAACACCGGGGAGCTGTTTTTT
CASSMAGTLNTGELFF
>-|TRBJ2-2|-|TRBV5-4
TGTGCCAGCAGCTCGCTCGGGTACCACACCGGGGAGCTGTTTTTT
CASSSLGYHTGELFF
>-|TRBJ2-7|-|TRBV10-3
TGTGCCATCAGTGATTCCGGGTCCCAAAGGACGATCGGGCAGTACTTC
CAISDSGSQRTIGQYF
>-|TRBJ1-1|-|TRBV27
TGTGCCAGCAGTTACATGGTGAACACTGAAGCTTTCTTT
CASSYMVNTEAFF
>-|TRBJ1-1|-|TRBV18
TGTGCCAGCTCACCAAACCAGGGCAGGGACACTGAAGCTTTCTTT
CASSPNQGRDTEAFF
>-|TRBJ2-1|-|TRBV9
TGTGCCAGCAGCGTAGCGACGGGATTAGGCTCCTACAATGAGCAGTTCTTC
CASSVATGLGSYNEQFF
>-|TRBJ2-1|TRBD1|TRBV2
TGTGCCAGCAGTGAGATGGGACAGGGTTCGGGATTCCATGAGCAGTTCTTC
CASSEMGQGSGFHEQFF
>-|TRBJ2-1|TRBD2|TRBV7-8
TGTGCCAGCAGCTTCGCCTGGGGACTAGGGCTAAACAATGAGCAGTTCTTC
CASSFAWGLGLNNEQFF
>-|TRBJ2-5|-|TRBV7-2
TGTGCCAGCAGCCCCCTCGGTCGCTTACAAGAGACCCAGTACTTC
CASSPLGRLQETQYF
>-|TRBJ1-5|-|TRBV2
TGTGCCAGCAGTGTGGTCGGGGGGTGGGATAGCAATCAGCCCCAGCATTTT
CASSVVGGWDSNQPQHF
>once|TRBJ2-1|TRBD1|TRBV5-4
TGTGCCAGCAGTCCGGGACAGGGGTTACAGTTCTTC
CASSPGQGLQFF
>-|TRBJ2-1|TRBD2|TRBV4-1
TGCGCCAGCAGCCGGACTAGCGGGAGCTTGTTTAATGAGCAGTTCTTC
CASSRTSGSLFNEQFF
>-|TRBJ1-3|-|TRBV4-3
TGCGCCAGCAGTCCAAGCGGGGGAGTTGGAAACACCATATATTTT
CASSPSGGVGNTIYF
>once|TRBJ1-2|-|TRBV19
TGTGCCAGTAGTCCCCAGGCTAGGGGCTACACCTTC
CASSPQARGYTF
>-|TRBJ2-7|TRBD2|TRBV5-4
TGTGCCAGCAGCGTCGGGACTAGCGGGACCTACGAGCAGTACTTC
CASSVGTSGTYEQYF
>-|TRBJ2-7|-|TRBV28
TGTGCCAGCAGTTTCTCCCACTCCGGGGGACAGTTCTACGAGCAGTACTTC
CASSFSHSGGQFYEQYF
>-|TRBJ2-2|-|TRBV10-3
TGTGCCATCAGTGATTACGACAGAAACACCGGGGAGCTGTTTTTT
CAISDYDRNTGELFF
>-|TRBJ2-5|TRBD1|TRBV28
TGTGCCAGCAGTTTAAGGGGACAGGGGAGGGGGCAAGAGACCCAGTACTTC
CASSLRGQGRGQETQYF
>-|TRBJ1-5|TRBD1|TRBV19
TGTGCCAGTAGTATGAGGACAGGGGGCAATCAGCCCCAGCATTTT
CASSMRTGGNQPQHF
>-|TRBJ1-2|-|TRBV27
TGTGCCAGCAGCCATGGATTCAACTATGGCTACACCTTC
CASSHGFNYGYTF
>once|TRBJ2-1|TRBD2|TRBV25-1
TGTGCCAGCAGTGCTTGGACTAGCGGGATAGACAATGAGCAGTTCTTC
CASSAWTSGIDNEQFF
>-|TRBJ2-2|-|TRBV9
TGTGCCAGCAGCGTAGGGCAGATTAACACCGGGGAGCTGTTTTTT
CASSVGQINTGELFF
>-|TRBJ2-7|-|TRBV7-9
TGTGCCAGCAGCTTTGGCCAGTACCGCTACGAGCAGTACTTC
CASSFGQYRYEQYF
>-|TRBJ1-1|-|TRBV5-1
TGCGCCAGCAGCCCGCGTGGTGGGTGGCCTGAAGCTTTCTTT
CASSPRGGWPEAFF
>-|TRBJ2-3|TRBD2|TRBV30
TGTGCCTGGAGTATCGGACTAGCGGGTACGCAGTATTTT
CAWSIGLAGTQYF
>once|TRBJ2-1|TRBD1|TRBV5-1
TGCGCCAGCAGCTTTAGCGGACAGGGGTCTGCAAATGAGCAGTTCTTC
CASSFSGQGSANEQFF
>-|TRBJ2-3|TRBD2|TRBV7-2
TGTGCCAGCAGATCCCGACTAGCGAGTAGCACAGATACGCAGTATTTT
CASRSRLASSTDTQYF
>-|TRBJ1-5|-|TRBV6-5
TGTGCCAGCAGTTCACCTTCTGGGCCCCAGCATTTT
CASSSPSGPQHF
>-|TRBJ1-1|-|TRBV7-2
TGTGCCAGCAGCTCACGTGTATGGGGCACTGAAGCTTTCTTT
CASSSRVWGTEAFF
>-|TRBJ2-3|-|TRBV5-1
TGCGCCAGCAGCGCGGACGTGGCTACCCCCACAGATACGCAGTATTTT
CASSADVATPTDTQYF